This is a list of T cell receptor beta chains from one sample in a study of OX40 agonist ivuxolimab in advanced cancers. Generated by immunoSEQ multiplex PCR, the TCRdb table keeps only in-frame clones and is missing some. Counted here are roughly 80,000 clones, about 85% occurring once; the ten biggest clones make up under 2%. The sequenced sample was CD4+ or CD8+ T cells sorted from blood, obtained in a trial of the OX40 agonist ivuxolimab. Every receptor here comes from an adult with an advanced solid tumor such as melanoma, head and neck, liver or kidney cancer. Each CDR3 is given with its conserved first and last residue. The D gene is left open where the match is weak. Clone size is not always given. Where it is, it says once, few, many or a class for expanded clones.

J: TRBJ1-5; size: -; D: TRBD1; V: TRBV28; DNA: TGTGCCAGCGTCAATGGAGGACAGGGGCGGTATCAGCCCCAGCATTTT; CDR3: CASVNGGQGRYQPQHF
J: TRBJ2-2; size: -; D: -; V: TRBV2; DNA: TGTGCCAGCTCGCCAGGAGTGGGACTGAACACCGGGGAGCTGTTTTTT; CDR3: CASSPGVGLNTGELFF
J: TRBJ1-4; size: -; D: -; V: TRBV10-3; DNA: TGTGCCATCAGTGAGTCGAGAAATGAAAAACTGTTTTTT; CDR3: CAISESRNEKLFF
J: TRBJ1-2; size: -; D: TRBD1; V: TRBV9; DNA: TGTGCCAGCAGGAGCGGACAGGGGGTCGGTGGCTACACCTTC; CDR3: CASRSGQGVGGYTF
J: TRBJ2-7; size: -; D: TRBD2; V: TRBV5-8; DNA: TGTGCCAGCAGCTTCGCGGGGGACGAGCAGTACTTC; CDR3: CASSFAGDEQYF
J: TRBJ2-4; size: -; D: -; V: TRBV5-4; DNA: TGTGCCAGCAGCTGGACCGGAGCCCAAGTTCCAGCCAAAAACATTCAGTACTTC; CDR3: CASSWTGAQVPAKNIQYF
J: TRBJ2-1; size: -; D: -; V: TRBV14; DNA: TGTGCCAGCAGCCCCGCTACCGCCTCATACAATGAGCAGTTCTTC; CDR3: CASSPATASYNEQFF
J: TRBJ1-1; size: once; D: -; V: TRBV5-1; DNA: TGCGCCAGCAGCTTGGGGGCGGGAGGGACTGAAGCTTTCTTT; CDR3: CASSLGAGGTEAFF
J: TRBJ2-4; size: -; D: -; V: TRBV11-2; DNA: TGTGCCAGCAGCCCCAGAGTAGCCCAAAACATTCAGTACTTC; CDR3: CASSPRVAQNIQYF
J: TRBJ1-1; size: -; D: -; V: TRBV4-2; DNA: TGTGCCAGCAGCCAAGATGGGACGGTGAACACTGAAGCTTTCTTT; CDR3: CASSQDGTVNTEAFF
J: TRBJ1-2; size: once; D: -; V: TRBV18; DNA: TGTGCCAGCTCACCGGGGCAGACTAACTATGGCTACACCTTC; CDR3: CASSPGQTNYGYTF
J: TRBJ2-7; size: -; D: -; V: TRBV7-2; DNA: TGTGCCAGCAGCTTAGATTACTTCACCTACGAGCAGTACTTC; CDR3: CASSLDYFTYEQYF